This T cell receptor (beta chain) was found in a study of blood T cell repertoires in COVID-19. Study at large: The United States, Italy and Spain supplied acute and convalescent COVID-19 samples. Nucleic acid was either cDNA or gDNA, and it came from T cells, B-cell-depleted T cells, or PBMCs.

Authors' processing steps: The assay estimated nucleated cells by amplifying reference gene primers. Clones were sequenced by immunoSEQ multiplex PCR, and TCRdb holds only the in-frame ones, with some missing. For V, J and clone size, that table is used; D and trimming come from the DNA. The table has approximately 130,000 clones, 69% seen once. With V trimmed by 0 bases and J by 1 base, 7 bases remained unmatched. This CDR3 region has 16 residues. Germline V gene sequence: CDR1 SQVTM, CDR2 ANQGSEA. The specimen was peripheral blood. This clonotype was obtained from a woman in her 70s with acute or convalescent COVID-19. This chain uses TRBV29-1 with TRBJ2-5; 8 bases line up with TRBD2. DNA of the CDR3: TGCAGCGTTGAAGAGGAGGGTAGCGGGGTCCAAGAGACCCAGTACTTC. This translates into CSVEEEGSGVQETQYF.